Each of the 2 T cell receptor beta chains below was sequenced from the same sample in a study of cytomegalovirus exposure and HLA in healthy donors. PCR used 60 Vbeta primers and 13 Jbeta primers. The repertoire was sequenced with immunoSEQ multiplex PCR; TCRdb's copy has only in-frame clones and lacks some. Found here are roughly 100,000 clones, around 86% of them singletons; the top ten hold around 6.9%. The sequencing sample was made of PBMCs. The receptor source for this set is a man aged 25 to 45 in good health and CMV-seropositive.

This chain uses TRBV4-3 with TRBJ2-7; 8 bases map to TRBD1. J gave up 0 bases and V 5 bases, and 6 bases lay outside the gene matches. The germline CDR1 and CDR2 sequences are LGHNA and YSLEER. The CDR3 is made up of 15 amino acids. CDR3 amino acids: CASSFWTGSSYEQYF. The DNA of the CDR3 is TGCGCCAGCAGCTTCTGGACAGGGAGCTCCTACGAGCAGTACTTC.

This clone has a handful of counts. The V and J genes are TRBV10-1 and TRBJ2-5; the match to TRBD1 covers 8 bases. With 2 bases clipped from V and 2 bases from J, the junction kept 7 bases outside the gene matches. CDR1 is WNHNN, CDR2 SYGVQD, per germline (reference sequence). This CDR3 region has 16 residues. CDR3 sequence (DNA): TGCGCCAGCAGTGAGGGACTCGGGACAGGACAAGAGACCCAGTACTTC. Protein product: CASSEGLGTGQETQYF.